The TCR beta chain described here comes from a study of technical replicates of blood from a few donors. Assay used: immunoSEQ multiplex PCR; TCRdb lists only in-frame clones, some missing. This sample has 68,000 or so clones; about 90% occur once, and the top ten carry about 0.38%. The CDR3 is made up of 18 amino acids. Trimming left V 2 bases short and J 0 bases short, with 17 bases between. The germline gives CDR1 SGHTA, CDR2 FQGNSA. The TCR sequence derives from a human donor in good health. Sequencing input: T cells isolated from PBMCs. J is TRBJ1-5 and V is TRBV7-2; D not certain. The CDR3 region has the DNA TGTGCCAGCAGCTTAATTCAATCTCGGTTGAGTAGCAATCAGCCCCAGCATTTT. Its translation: CASSLIQSRLSSNQPQHF.